This TCR beta chain was identified in a study of T cells expressing NK-cell markers. This CDR3 contains 17 residues. In germline, CDR1 is ENHRY, CDR2 SYGVKD. TCR beta libraries carry UMIs added by 5'RACE template switching. One entry per CDR3 protein, without DNA, is what TCRdb gives after re-calling the 5' RACE reads. The listing contains about 410,000 distinct CDR3 sequences. The receptor was isolated from a woman aged 50 to 65 in good health. J is TRBJ2-1 and V is TRBV10-3; TCRdb reports TRBD2, a call that lacks DNA to check it against. The source material was blood T cells: a sorted CD56 or NKG2C T cell subset, CD4+ or CD8+ T cells, or bulk PBMC T cells (not recorded which). Here the CDR3 reads CAVRGTSTKEGGYEQFF.